This TCR beta chain derives from a study of blood T cell repertoires in COVID-19. The data were produced by immunoSEQ multiplex PCR, yet TCRdb's version contains in-frame clones alone and is incomplete. The repertoire includes around 150,000 clones, about three quarters of them detected once, and 2.5% to 3.5% sits in the top ten. J gave up 3 bases and V 2 bases, and 8 bases lay outside the gene matches. The CDR3 covers 16 residues. Germline V CDR1 and CDR2: SGHRS, YFSETQ. The sequenced material came from peripheral blood. The clonotype was recovered from a man between 65 and 80 years old with acute or convalescent COVID-19. The rearrangement uses TRBV5-1 and TRBJ1-1, with 9 bases identical to TRBD1. The CDR3 DNA sequence: TGCGCCAGCAGCTTAACCGGGACAGGGAGGGACACTGAAGCTTTCTTT. Its protein is CASSLTGTGRDTEAFF.